This note documents a single T cell receptor beta chain sequence. It lacks a known antigen. Per-base quality was not reported, and no clone a single base away is much larger than it. Libraries came from the immunoSEQ multiplex PCR assay. The paper's data handling went like this. A statistical classification framework was developed to diagnose cytomegalovirus status using the catalog of TCR beta chain sequences. The clones in this table, taken by TCRdb from immuneACCESS, are in-frame only. Not every clone is retained; where verified, under half of the shortfall comes from an unresolved V gene, and the cause of the rest is unknown. The V and J calls and clone size come from that table; D and trimming were worked out from the DNA. The sample table contains over 150,000 clones; only one count was recorded for 70% to 90% of them. The top ten hold approximately 2.1% of the sample. V loses 3 bases of germline sequence and J loses 2 bases, and the interval between the two ends is 13 bases. Counted from cysteine to phenylalanine, this CDR3 has 15 amino acids. The only DNA kept is the CDR3, 45 bases in frame from the first base. Per the germline V gene, LGHNT is the CDR1 and FRNRAP is the CDR2.

The data are from a study of cytomegalovirus exposure and HLA in healthy donors (TCRdb year 2017). Background on the whole study: A later analysis indicated that the 120 validation repertoires were generated on the platform also employed for the approximately 700 repertoires of the first cohort. The aim of the study was to test whether cataloging public T cell receptors could identify signatures of past pathogen exposure. In addition to the first cohort of roughly 700 subjects, a separate validation cohort of 120 different subjects was used. To predict cytomegalovirus infection status, the study brought together high-throughput TCR immunosequencing, statistical association of individual TCRs with disease status, and machine learning.

The donors were included in the validation cohort of some 110 subjects, a group kept apart from the approximately 650-subject first cohort. General conclusions and limits of the study: In the study, 150 to 200 TCR beta chains were listed as associated with cytomegalovirus. A few of the identified cytomegalovirus-associated TCR beta chains were confirmed in vitro to be specific for cytomegalovirus antigens. In a later analysis, TCRs clustered in the first cohort were found to also tend to co-occur in the 120 or so validation repertoires, with about 93% of cluster scores above 0. Across donors, most TCR sequences were observed very rarely, whereas some public TCRs were present in many individuals. The classifier was reported to diagnose cytomegalovirus status with high specificity and sensitivity in both the original cohort and the validation cohort. A later analysis had no HLA typing for the validation cohort, so co-occurrence there was scored across all 130 or so repertoires. According to the authors, the approach could potentially be generalized to other disease states and immunological phenotypes.

The chain employs TRBV12-5 and TRBJ1-2, and possibly TRBD1, on 5 matching bases. The sequence derives from a woman aged 18-29 years in good health and CMV-seronegative. The sequenced material came from PBMCs. The DNA reads TGTGCTAGTGGTTTCTCCCGGGGGGGAAACTATGGCTACACCTTC. This codes for CASGFSRGGNYGYTF.